The rows below give T cell receptor beta chains drawn from one sample of a study of neurological immune-mediated disorders. TCRdb re-analysed the 5' RACE reads in MiXCR, keeping a single row per CDR3 protein. The table includes approximately 68,000 distinct CDR3 sequences, under 5.5% detected once. Material: PBMCs. Every receptor here comes from a woman in her 70s with multiple sclerosis. Both conserved end residues are part of each CDR3. Fields, in order: V gene, CDR3 protein.

>TRBV7-7
CASSLGVGEKLFF
>TRBV7-2
CASSLSGRGETQYF
>TRBV10-3
CAIRTGGAHGYTF
>TRBV5-1
CASSLGHNEKLFF
>TRBV12-5
CASGLLKPRTVEAFF
>TRBV7-9
CASSLGAGVRTDTQYF
>TRBV12-3/TRBV12-4
CASREAGELFF
>TRBV27
CASSSLDRAGQPQHF
>TRBV29-1
CSVGMGGERPQHF
>TRBV12-3/TRBV12-4
CASMKGHEQYF
>TRBV20-1
CSAGSGTGMTEAFF
>TRBV3-1
CASSQEPAGGNNEQFF
>TRBV7-2
CASSLAGRGETQYF
>TRBV7-2
CASSATRDSPQHF
>TRBV29-1
CSVGLTMNTEAFF
>TRBV7-6
CASSLGQPGVEALTF
>TRBV20-1
CSARVPHSGSRDEQFF
>TRBV6-2/TRBV6-3
CASSYRGANYGYTF
>TRBV5-1
CASSSASSYEQYF
>TRBV14
CASSRRTGTANTEAFF
>TRBV24-1
CATSDGTTDTQYF
>TRBV2
CASSKQGAHGYTF
>TRBV20-1
CSARDRLRQRNTEAFF
>TRBV7-2
CASSLDLAGLNEQFF
>TRBV5-1
CASSWTASETQYF
>TRBV4-1
CASSHSGTNGRNEQFF
>TRBV20-1
CSARRGLAKNIQYF
>TRBV20-1
CSATLFVEQYF
>TRBV11-2
CASSITLAGDEQFF
>TRBV6-4
CASSPTGSHGYTF
>TRBV7-2
CASSLGSVSGELFF
>TRBV7-2
CASSLNSGTGGRTDTQYF
>TRBV27
CASSLLSGTRTDTQYF
>TRBV20-1
CSCQGAANYGYTF
>TRBV6-5
CASSAQVNTEAFF
>TRBV7-2
CASSLGGRPSYNEQFF
>TRBV5-1
CASVEREALTDTQYF
>TRBV4-2
CASSQELSGMETQYF
>TRBV4-3
CASSQGATGSYEQYF
>TRBV5-1
CASSLQGLAGNNEQFF
>TRBV5-1
CASTIDGGNHNEQFF
>TRBV20-1
CSAAPDRAKNTGELFF
>TRBV20-1
CSAGGVSDNEQFF
>TRBV7-9
CASSATSGTDTQYF
>TRBV20-1
CSAAHNQGAGGYTF
>TRBV25-1
CASSELKFPDPNTGELFF
>TRBV6-6
CASSYENGPGELFF
>TRBV2
CATSRDTGELFF
>TRBV7-9
CASSLVQGPTYGYTF
>TRBV25-1
CASSITSGTGELFF